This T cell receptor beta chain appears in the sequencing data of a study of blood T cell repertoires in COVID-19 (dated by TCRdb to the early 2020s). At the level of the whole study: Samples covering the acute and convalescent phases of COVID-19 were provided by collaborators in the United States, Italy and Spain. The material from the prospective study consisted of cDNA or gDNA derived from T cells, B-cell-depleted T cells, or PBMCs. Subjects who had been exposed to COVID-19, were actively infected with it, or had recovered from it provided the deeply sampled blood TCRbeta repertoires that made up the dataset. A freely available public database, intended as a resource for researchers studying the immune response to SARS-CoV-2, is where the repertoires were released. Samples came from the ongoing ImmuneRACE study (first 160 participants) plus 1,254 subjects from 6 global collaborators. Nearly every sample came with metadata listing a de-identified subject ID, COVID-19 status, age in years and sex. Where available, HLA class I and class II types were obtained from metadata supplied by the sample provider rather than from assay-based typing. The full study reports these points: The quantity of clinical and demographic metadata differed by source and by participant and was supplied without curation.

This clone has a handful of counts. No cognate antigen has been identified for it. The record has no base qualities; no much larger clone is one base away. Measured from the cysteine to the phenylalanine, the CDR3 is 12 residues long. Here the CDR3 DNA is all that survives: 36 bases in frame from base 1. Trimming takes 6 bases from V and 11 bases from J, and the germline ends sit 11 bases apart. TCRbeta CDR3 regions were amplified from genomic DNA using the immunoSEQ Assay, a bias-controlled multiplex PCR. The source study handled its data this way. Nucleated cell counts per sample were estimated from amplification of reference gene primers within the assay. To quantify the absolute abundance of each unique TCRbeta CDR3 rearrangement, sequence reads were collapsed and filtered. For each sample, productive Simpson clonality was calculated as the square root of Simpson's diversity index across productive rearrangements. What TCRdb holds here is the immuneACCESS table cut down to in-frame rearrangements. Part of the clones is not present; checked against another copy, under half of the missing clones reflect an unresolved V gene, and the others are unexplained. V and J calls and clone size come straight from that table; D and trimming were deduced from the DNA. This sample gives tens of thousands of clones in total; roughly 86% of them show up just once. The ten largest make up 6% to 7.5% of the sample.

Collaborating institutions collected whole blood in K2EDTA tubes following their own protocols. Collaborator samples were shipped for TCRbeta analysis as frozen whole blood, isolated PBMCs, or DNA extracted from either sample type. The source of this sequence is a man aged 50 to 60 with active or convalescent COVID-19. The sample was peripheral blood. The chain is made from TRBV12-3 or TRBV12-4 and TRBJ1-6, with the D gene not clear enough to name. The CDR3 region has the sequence CASRRRGAPLHF. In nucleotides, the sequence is TGTGCCAGCAGAAGACGTGGAGCACCCCTCCACTTT.